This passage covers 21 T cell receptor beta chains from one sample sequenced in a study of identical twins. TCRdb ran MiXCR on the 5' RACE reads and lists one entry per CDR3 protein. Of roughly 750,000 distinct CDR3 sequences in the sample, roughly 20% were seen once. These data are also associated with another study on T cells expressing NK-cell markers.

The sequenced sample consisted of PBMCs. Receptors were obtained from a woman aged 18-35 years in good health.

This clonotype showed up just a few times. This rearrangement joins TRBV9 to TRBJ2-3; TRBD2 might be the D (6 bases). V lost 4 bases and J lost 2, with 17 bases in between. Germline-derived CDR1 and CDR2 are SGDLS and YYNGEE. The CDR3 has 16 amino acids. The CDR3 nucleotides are TGTGCCAGCAGCCCGCCGGCGGGAAAATACACAGATACGCAGTATTTT. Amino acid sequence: CASSPPAGKYTDTQYF.

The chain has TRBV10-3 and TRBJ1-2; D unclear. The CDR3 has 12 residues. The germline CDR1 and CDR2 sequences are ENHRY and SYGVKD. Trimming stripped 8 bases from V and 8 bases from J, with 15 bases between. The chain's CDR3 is CAIFSIPSGYTF. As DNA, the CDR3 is TGTGCCATCTTTAGCATTCCGAGCGGCTACACCTTC.

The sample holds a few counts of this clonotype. The DNA for the CDR3 is TGTGCCAGCAGCCTGGGACGGATGAACACCGGGGAGCTGTTTTTT. Translation: CASSLGRMNTGELFF. The chain joins TRBV14 to TRBJ2-2; D assignment may be TRBD1 or TRBD2 (5 bases each). Deletions cut 4 bases from V and 1 base from J, with 10 bases between. Germline loops: CDR1 SGHDN, CDR2 FVKESK. The CDR3 consists of 15 residues.

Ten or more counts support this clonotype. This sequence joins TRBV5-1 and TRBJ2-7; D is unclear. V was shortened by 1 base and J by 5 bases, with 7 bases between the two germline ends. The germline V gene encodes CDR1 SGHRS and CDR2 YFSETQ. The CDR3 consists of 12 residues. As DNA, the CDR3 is TGCGCCAGCAGCTTGAATCCTCACGAGCAGTACTTC. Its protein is CASSLNPHEQYF.

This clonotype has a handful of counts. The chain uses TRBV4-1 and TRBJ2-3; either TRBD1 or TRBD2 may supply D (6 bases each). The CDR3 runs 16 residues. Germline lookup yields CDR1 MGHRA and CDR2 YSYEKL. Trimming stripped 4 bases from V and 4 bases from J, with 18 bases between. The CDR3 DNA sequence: TGCGCCAGCAGCCGGTCGCGCGCTAGGGGGGCAGATACGCAGTATTTT. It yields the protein CASSRSRARGADTQYF.

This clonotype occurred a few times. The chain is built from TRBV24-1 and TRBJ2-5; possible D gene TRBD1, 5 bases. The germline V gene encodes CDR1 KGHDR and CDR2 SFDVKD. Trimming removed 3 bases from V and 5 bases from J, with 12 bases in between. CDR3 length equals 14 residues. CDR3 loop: CATSDGADRETQYF. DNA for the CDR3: TGTGCCACCAGTGATGGGGCCGACCGGGAGACCCAGTACTTC.

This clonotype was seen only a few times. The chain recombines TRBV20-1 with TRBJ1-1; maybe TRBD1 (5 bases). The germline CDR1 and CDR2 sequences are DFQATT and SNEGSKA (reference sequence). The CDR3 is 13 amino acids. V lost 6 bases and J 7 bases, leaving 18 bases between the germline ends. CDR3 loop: CSAESGTGVEAFF. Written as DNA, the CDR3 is TGCAGTGCCGAATCAGGGACTGGGGTTGAAGCTTTCTTT.

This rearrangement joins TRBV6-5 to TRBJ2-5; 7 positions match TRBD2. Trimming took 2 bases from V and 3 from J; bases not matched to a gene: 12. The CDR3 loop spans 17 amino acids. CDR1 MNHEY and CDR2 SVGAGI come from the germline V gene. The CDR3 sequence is CASSYVLLADSEETQYF. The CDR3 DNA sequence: TGTGCCAGCAGTTACGTACTCCTAGCGGACTCGGAAGAGACCCAGTACTTC.

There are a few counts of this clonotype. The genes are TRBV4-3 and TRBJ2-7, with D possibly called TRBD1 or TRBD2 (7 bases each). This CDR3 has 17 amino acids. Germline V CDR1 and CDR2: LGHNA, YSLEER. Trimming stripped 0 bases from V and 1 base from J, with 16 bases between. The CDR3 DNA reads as TGCGCCAGCAGCCAAGATGGGGGAGGGACAGTATCCTACGAGCAGTACTTC. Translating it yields CASSQDGGGTVSYEQYF.

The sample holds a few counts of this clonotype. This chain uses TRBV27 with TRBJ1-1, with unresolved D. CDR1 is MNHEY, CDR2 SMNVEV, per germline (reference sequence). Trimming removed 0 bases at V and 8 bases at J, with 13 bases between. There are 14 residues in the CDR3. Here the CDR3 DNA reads TGTGCCAGCAGTTTATCCGGGCCCCGGAAAGAAGCTTTCTTT. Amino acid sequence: CASSLSGPRKEAFF.

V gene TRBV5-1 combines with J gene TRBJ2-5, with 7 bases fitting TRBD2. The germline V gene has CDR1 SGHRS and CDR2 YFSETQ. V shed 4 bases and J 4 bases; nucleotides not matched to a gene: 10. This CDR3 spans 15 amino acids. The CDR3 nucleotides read TGCGCCAGCAGCCCCGAGCGGGGAAGGATAGAGACCCAGTACTTC. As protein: CASSPERGRIETQYF. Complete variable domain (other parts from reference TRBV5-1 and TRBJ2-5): KAGVTQTPRYLIKTRGQQVTLSCSPISGHRSVSWYQQTPGQGLQFLFEYFSETQRNKGNFPGRFSGRQFSNSRSEMNVSTLELGDSALYLCASSPERGRIETQYFGPGTRLLVL.

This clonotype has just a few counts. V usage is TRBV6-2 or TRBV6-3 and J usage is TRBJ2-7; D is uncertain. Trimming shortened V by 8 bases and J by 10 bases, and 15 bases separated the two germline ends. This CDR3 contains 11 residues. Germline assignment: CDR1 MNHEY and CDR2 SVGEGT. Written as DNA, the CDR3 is TGTGCCAGCTCACAAAGTACGAGCCAGTACTTC. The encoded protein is CASSQSTSQYF.

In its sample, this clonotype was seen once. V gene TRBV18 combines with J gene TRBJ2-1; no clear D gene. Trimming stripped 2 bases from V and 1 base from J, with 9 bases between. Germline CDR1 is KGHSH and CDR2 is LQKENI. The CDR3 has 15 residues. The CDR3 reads CASSPVGKSYNEQFF. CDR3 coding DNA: TGTGCCAGCTCACCAGTGGGGAAATCCTACAATGAGCAGTTCTTC.

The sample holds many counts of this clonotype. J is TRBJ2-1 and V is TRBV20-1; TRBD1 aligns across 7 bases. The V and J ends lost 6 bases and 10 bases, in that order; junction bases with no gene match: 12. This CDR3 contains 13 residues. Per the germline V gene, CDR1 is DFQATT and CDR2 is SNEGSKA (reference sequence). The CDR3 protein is CSAQTQGFGEQFF. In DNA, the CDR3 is TGCAGTGCACAGACACAGGGGTTCGGGGAGCAGTTCTTC.

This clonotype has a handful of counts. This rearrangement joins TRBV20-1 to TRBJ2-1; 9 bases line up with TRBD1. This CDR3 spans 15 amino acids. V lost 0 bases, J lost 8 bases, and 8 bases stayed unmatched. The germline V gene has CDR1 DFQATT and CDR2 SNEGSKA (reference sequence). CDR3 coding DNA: TGCAGTGCTAGAGACATACGGACAGGGGCGCATGAGCAGTTCTTC. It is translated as CSARDIRTGAHEQFF.

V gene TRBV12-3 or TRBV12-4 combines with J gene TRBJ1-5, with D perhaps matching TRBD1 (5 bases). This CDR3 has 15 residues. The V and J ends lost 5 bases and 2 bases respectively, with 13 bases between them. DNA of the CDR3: TGTGCCAGCAGTCCCAGGGACCGAGGCAATCAGCCCCAGCATTTT. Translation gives CASSPRDRGNQPQHF.

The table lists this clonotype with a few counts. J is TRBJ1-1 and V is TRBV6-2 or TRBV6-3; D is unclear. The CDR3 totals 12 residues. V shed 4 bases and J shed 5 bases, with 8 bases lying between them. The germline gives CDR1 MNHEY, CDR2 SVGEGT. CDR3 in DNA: TGTGCCAGCAGTTCTACATCGACTGAAGCTTTCTTT. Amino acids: CASSSTSTEAFF.

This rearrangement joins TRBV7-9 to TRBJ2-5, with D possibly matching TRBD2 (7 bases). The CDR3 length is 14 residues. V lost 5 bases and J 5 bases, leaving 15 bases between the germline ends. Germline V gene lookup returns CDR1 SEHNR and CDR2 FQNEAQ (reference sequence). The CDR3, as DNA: TGTGCCAGCAGCCCCCGGGGGGCGGAGGAGACCCAGTACTTC. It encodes CASSPRGAEETQYF.

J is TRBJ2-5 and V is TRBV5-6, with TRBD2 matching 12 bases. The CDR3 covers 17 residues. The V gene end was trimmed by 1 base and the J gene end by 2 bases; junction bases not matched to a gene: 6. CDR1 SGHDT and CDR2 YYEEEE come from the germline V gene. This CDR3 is CASSLRLAGGIQETQYF. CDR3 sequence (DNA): TGTGCCAGCAGCTTGAGGCTAGCGGGGGGGATTCAAGAGACCCAGTACTTC.

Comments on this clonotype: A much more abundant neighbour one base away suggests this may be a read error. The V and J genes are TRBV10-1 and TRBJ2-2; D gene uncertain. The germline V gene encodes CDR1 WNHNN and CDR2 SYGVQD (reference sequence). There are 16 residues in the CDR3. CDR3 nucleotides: TGCGGCAGCAGTGAGTCCGCGGCCCCGAACACCGGGGAGCTGTTTTTT. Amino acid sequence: CGSSESAAPNTGELFF.

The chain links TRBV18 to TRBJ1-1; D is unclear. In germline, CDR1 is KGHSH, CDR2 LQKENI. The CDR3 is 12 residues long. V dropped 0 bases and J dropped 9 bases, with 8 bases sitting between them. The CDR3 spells CASSPPTVKAFF. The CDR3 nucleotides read TGTGCCAGCTCACCACCGACCGTAAAAGCTTTCTTT.